A single sample gave rise to the 15 T cell receptor beta chains below, sequenced in a study of PD-1 blockade in classical Hodgkin lymphoma. TCRdb keeps only in-frame clones here, not all; method: immunoSEQ multiplex PCR. The sample consists of around 30,000 clones, approximately 90% of them appearing once. Time point defined: newly diagnosed, previously untreated cHL patient sample. Sequencing was carried out using peripheral blood mononuclear cells (PBMCs). All receptors derive from a human donor with classical Hodgkin lymphoma.

This chain links TRBV5-4 with TRBJ2-1; D assignment may be TRBD1 or TRBD2 (5 bases each). This CDR3 has 15 residues. The germline V gene encodes CDR1 SGHNT and CDR2 YYREEE (reference sequence). V was trimmed by 0 bases and J by 5 bases, leaving 12 bases between them. The CDR3 DNA reads TGTGCCAGCAGCTTGGGTGGGACGGTCAACAATGAGCAGTTCTTC. Its translation is CASSLGGTVNNEQFF. The variable domain in full, with the rest retrieved from reference TRBV5-4 and TRBJ2-1, is ETGVTQSPTHLIKTRGQQVTLRCSSQSGHNTVSWYQQALGQGPQFIFQYYREEENGRGNFPPRFSGLQFPNYSSELNVNALELDDSALYLCASSLGGTVNNEQFFGPGTRLTVL.

This clone was seen just once. The rearrangement uses TRBV9 and TRBJ1-5; D gene unclear. The CDR3 is 14 residues long. V was clipped by 0 bases and J by 0 bases, with 4 bases between them. Germline values: CDR1 SGDLS, CDR2 YYNGEE. The DNA of the CDR3 is TGTGCCAGCAGCGTAGCAGATAGCAATCAGCCCCAGCATTTT. Its protein product is CASSVADSNQPQHF.

This chain uses TRBV5-1 with TRBJ2-3; unclear D gene. CDR1 and CDR2 (germline): SGHRS, YFSETQ. The CDR3 length is 15 residues. The V end was cut by 3 bases, the J end by 3 bases, with 14 bases between. The CDR3 loop reads CASSWAAMETDTQYF. Written as DNA, the CDR3 is TGCGCCAGCAGCTGGGCGGCCATGGAGACAGATACGCAGTATTTT.

This chain connects TRBV5-8 to TRBJ2-1; D possibly corresponds to TRBD2 (6 bases). The V end was cut by 4 bases, the J end by 4 bases, with 15 bases between. Per germline, CDR1 SGHTS and CDR2 YDEGEE. The CDR3 has 15 residues. The CDR3 loop is CASSHTTSLYNEQFF. The CDR3 nucleotides are TGTGCCAGCAGCCACACGACTAGTTTATACAATGAGCAGTTCTTC.

V gene TRBV5-1 combines with J gene TRBJ2-7, with 10 bases matching TRBD1. The CDR3 is 17 amino acids. Germline values: CDR1 SGHRS, CDR2 YFSETQ. Trimming at V came to 0 bases and at J to 6 bases, leaving 12 bases not matched to a gene. Written as DNA, the CDR3 is TGCGCCAGCAGCTTGGTTCCCCCGGGACAGGGGAAGAGCGAGCAGTACTTC. As protein: CASSLVPPGQGKSEQYF.

The chain has TRBV6-6 and TRBJ2-2; 10 bases match TRBD2. The CDR3 totals 15 residues. The J segment lost 4 bases and the V segment lost 4 bases, leaving 3 bases of the junction unmatched. The V gene's germline CDR1 is MNHNY and CDR2 SVGAGI (reference sequence). The CDR3 region is CASSSTSGRTGELFF. The CDR3 DNA follows: TGTGCCAGCAGTTCGACTAGCGGGCGCACCGGGGAGCTGTTTTTT.

This chain connects TRBV18 to TRBJ2-2; TRBD1 agrees at 9 bases. V was pared by 4 bases and J by 3 bases, with 6 bases of the junction left unmatched. Per germline, CDR1 KGHSH and CDR2 LQKENI. This CDR3 is 16 amino acids long. The chain's CDR3 is CASSRDRGSYTGELFF. The CDR3 DNA follows: TGTGCCAGCTCACGCGACAGGGGGTCGTACACCGGGGAGCTGTTTTTT.

This clone was found a few times. V usage is TRBV10-3 and J usage is TRBJ2-2; D is undetermined. V lost 2 bases and J 6 bases, leaving 4 bases between the germline ends. The CDR3 sequence is 12 residues long. The germline gives CDR1 ENHRY, CDR2 SYGVKD. The CDR3 DNA is TGTGCCATCAGTGAGGGATCCGGGGAGCTGTTTTTT. Protein: CAISEGSGELFF.

This clone was counted a single time. The chain couples TRBV28 to TRBJ1-5, with no clear D. Germline CDR1 is MDHEN and CDR2 is SYDVKM. V shed 5 bases and J shed 4 bases, with 6 bases lying between them. The CDR3 is 12 residues long. The CDR3 region has the DNA TGTGCCAGCAGTAACCCTAATCAGCCCCAGCATTTT. Residues: CASSNPNQPQHF.

This clone was seen just once. V and J are TRBV7-2 and TRBJ2-1; TRBD2 agrees at 8 bases. CDR3 length: 15 residues. V dropped 5 bases and J dropped 4; count of bases not matched to a gene: 7. Germline V gives CDR1 SGHTA, CDR2 FQGNSA. The CDR3 coding sequence is TGTGCCAGCAGCCGGGAGCGGGAGCGGTACAATGAGCAGTTCTTC. It is translated as CASSRERERYNEQFF.

This rearrangement joins TRBV29-1 to TRBJ2-6; D remains ambiguous. Germline V gene data show CDR1 as SQVTM and CDR2 as ANQGSEA. V was clipped by 4 bases and J by 4 bases, with 8 bases between them. The CDR3 has 13 residues. CDR3 DNA sequence: TGCAGCGTTGCAGCTTCCGGGGCCAACGTCCTGACTTTC. Its protein product is CSVAASGANVLTF.

The chain has TRBV28 and TRBJ1-4; no clear D. Trimming removed 11 bases at V and 3 bases at J, with 13 bases between. The V gene's germline CDR1 is MDHEN and CDR2 SYDVKM. The length of the CDR3 is 13 residues. The CDR3 sequence: CARNIGANEKLFF. The CDR3 DNA is TGTGCCCGAAACATCGGGGCTAATGAAAAACTGTTTTTT.

The chain's CDR3 is CASSRRLAAVNEQYF. DNA for the CDR3: TGTGCCAGCAGCCGACGACTAGCGGCAGTCAACGAGCAGTACTTC. The J gene is TRBJ2-7, the V gene TRBV11-1; 9 bases fit TRBD2. The V segment lost 5 bases and the J segment 5 bases; nucleotides outside the gene matches: 10. The V gene's germline CDR1 is SGHAT and CDR2 FQDESV (reference sequence). There are 15 residues in the CDR3.

On this clone itself: The junction departs from the called germline gene at one end, perhaps through a read error. The chain recombines TRBV19 with TRBJ1-3; D is unclear. Germline CDR1 reads LNHDA; CDR2 reads SQIVND (reference sequence). The CDR3 consists of 17 residues. The CDR3 sequence: CASSLDSNPRPGNTIYF. The DNA of the CDR3 is TGTGCCAGTAGTCTAGACTCAAATCCAAGACCCGGAAACACCATATATTTT.

V and J are TRBV11-2 and TRBJ1-1; perhaps TRBD1 as D (5 bases). CDR3 size: 14 residues. V was trimmed by 0 bases and J by 5 bases, leaving 10 bases between them. CDR1 SGHAT and CDR2 FQNNGV come from the germline V gene. In nucleotides, the CDR3 is TGTGCCAGCAGCTTAGAGGCAGGGAGGACTGAAGCTTTCTTT. It codes for CASSLEAGRTEAFF.